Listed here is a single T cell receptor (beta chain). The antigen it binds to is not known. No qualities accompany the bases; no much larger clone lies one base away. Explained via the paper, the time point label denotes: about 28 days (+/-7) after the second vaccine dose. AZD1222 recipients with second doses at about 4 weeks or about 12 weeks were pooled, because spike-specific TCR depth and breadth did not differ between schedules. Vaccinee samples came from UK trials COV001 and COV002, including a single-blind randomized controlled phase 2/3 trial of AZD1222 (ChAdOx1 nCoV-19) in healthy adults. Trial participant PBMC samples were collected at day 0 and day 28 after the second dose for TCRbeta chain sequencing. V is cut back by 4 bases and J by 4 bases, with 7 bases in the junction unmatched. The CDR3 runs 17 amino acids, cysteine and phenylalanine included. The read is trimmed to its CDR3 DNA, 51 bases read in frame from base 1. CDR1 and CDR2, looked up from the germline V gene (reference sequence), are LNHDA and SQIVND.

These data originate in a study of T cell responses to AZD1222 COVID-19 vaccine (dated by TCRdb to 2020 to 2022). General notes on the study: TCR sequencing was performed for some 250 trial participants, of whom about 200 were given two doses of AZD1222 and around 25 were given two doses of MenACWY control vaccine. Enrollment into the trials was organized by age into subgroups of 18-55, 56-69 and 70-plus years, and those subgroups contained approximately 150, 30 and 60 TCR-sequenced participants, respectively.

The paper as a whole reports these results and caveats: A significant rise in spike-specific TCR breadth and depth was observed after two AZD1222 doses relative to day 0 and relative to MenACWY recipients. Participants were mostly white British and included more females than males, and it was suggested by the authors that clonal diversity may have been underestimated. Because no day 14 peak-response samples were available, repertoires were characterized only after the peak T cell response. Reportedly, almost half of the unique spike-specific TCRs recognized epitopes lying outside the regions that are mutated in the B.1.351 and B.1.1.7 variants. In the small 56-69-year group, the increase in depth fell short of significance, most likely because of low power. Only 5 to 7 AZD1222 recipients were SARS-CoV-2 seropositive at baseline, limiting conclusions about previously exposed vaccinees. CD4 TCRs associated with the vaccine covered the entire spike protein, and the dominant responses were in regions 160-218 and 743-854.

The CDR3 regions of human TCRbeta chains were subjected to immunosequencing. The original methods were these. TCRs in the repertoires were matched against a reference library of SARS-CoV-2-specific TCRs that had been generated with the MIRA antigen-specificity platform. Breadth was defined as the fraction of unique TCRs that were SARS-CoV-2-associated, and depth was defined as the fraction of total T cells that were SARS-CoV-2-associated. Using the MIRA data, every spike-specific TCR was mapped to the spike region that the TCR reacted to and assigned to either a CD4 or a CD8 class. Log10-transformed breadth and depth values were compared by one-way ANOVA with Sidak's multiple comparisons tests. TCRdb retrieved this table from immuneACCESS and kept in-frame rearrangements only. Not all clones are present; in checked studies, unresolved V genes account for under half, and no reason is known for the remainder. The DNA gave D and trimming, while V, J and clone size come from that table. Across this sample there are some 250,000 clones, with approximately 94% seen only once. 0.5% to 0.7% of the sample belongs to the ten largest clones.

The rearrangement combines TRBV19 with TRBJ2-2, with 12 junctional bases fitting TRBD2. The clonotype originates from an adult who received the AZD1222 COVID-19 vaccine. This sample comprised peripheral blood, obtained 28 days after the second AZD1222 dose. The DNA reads TGTGCCAGTAGTAGGTCGCTAGCGGGGGGGCGCACCGGGGAGCTGTTTTTT. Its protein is CASSRSLAGGRTGELFF.